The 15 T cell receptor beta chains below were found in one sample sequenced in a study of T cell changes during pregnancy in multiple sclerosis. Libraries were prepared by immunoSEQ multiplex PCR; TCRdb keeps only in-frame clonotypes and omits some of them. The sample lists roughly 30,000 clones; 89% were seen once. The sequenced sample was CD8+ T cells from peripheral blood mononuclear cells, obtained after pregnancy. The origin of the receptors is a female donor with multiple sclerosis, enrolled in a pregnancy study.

CDR3 nucleotides: TGTGCCAGCAGCTTAATACAGAGTTCGAGCACAGATACGCAGTATTTT. This sequence encodes CASSLIQSSSTDTQYF. The V call is TRBV7-2, the J call TRBJ2-3; D unresolved. V shed 2 bases and J shed 0 bases, with 12 bases lying between them. This CDR3 contains 16 residues. The germline gives CDR1 SGHTA, CDR2 FQGNSA.

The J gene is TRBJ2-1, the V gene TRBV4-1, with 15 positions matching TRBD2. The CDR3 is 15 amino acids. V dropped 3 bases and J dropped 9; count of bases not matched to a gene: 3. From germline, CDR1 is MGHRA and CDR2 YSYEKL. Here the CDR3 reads CASSQGLAGGVEQFF. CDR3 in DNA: TGCGCCAGCAGCCAGGGACTAGCGGGAGGAGTTGAGCAGTTCTTC.

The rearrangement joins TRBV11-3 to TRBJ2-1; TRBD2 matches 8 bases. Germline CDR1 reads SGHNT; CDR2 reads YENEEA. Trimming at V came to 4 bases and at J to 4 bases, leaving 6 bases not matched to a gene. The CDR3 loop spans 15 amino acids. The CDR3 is CASSSRGGSYNEQFF. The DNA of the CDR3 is TGTGCCAGCAGCTCCCGGGGGGGATCTTACAATGAGCAGTTCTTC.

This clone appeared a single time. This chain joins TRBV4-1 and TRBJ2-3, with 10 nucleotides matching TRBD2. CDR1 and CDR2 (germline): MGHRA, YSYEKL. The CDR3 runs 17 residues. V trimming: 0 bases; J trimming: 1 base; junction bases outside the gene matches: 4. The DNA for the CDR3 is TGCGCCAGCAGCCAAGATACTAGCGGGATCGGCACAGATACGCAGTATTTT. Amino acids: CASSQDTSGIGTDTQYF.

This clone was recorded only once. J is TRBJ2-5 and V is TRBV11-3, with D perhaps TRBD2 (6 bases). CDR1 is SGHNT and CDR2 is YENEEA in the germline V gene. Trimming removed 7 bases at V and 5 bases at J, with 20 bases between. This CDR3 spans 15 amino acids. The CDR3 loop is CASTMGGDWWETQYF. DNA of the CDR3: TGTGCCAGCACAATGGGGGGAGACTGGTGGGAGACCCAGTACTTC.

CDR3 protein: CASSPNNEQFF. The CDR3 DNA reads as TGCGCCAGCAGCCCTAACAATGAGCAGTTCTTC. The chain couples TRBV5-1 to TRBJ2-1; no clear D gene. Between the trimmed V and J ends, which lost 4 bases and 5 bases, there was a span of 4 bases. There are 11 residues in the CDR3. Germline V gene lookup returns CDR1 SGHRS and CDR2 YFSETQ.

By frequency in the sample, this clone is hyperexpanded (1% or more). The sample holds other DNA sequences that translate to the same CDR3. For the CDR3, the DNA is TGTGCCAGCAGCCCGGGACTCGGCACCTACGAGCAGTACTTC. Its protein product is CASSPGLGTYEQYF. The chain has TRBV7-2 and TRBJ2-7; perhaps TRBD2 as D (6 bases). The CDR3 loop spans 14 amino acids. The ends were cut back, 5 bases at V and 2 bases at J, with 13 bases in the middle. The V gene's germline CDR1 is SGHTA and CDR2 FQGNSA.

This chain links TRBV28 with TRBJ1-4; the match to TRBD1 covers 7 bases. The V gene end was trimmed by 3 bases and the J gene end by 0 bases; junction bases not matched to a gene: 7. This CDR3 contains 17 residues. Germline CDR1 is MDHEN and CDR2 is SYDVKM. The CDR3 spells CASSFPGQQATNEKLFF. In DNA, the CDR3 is TGTGCCAGCAGTTTTCCGGGACAGCAAGCAACTAATGAAAAACTGTTTTTT.

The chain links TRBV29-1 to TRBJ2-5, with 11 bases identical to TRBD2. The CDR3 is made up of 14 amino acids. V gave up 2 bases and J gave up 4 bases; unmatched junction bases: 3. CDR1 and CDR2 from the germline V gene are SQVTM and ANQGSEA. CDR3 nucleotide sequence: TGCAGCGTTGAATTAGCGGGAGGGTCAGAGACCCAGTACTTC. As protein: CSVELAGGSETQYF.

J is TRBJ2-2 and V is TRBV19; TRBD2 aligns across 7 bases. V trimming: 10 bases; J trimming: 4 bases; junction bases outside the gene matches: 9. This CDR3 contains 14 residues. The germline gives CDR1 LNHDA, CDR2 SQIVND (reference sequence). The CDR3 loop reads CATDQTSSTGELFF. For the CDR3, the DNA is TGTGCCACCGACCAGACTAGCAGCACCGGGGAGCTGTTTTTT. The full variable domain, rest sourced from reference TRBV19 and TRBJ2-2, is DGGITQSPKYLFRKEGQNVTLSCEQNLNHDAMYWYRQDPGQGLRLIYYSQIVNDFQKGDIAEGYSVSREKKESFPLTVTSAQKNPTAFYLCATDQTSSTGELFFGEGSRLTVL.

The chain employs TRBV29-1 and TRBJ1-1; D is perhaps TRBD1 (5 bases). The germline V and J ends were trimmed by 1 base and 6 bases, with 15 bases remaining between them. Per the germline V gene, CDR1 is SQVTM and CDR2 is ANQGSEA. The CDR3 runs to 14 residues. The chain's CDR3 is CSVEAAGIHAEAFF. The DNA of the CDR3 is TGCAGCGTTGAAGCAGCAGGGATACACGCTGAAGCTTTCTTT.

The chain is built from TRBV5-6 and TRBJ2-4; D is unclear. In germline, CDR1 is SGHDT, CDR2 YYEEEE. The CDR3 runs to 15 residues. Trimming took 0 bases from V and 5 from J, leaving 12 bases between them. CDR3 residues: CASSLDSFSQNIQYF. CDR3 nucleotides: TGTGCCAGCAGCTTGGACAGTTTCAGCCAAAACATTCAGTACTTC.

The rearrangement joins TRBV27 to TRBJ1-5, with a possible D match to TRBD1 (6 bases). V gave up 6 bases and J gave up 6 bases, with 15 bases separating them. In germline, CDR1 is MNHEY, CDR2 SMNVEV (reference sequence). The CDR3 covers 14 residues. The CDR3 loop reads CASRITGMAQPQHF. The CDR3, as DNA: TGTGCCAGCAGAATCACAGGGATGGCTCAGCCCCAGCATTTT.

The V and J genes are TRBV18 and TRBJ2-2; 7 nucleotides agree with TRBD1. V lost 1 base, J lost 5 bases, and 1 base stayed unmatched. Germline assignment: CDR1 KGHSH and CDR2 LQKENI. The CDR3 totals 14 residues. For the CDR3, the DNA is TGTGCCAGCTCACCACGGGACAGTACCGGGGAGCTGTTTTTT. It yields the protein CASSPRDSTGELFF.

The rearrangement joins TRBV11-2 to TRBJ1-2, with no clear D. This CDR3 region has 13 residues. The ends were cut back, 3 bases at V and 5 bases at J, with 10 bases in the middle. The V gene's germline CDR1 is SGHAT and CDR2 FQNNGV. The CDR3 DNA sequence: TGTGCCAGCAGCTTCGAGGGAGGGTATGGCTACACCTTC. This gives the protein CASSFEGGYGYTF.